The rows below give T cell receptor beta chains drawn from one sample of a study of blood T cells in healthy people across ages. TCRdb passed the 5' RACE reads through MiXCR, listing each CDR3 protein once. Of more than 700,000 distinct CDR3 sequences listed, around half are singletons. The sequencing sample was made of blood. All receptors come from a man older than 75 in good health. CDR3s include the opening cysteine and the closing phenylalanine or tryptophan.

j_gene | v_gene | CDR3aa
TRBJ2-7 | TRBV11-1 | CAGSPRRTQLSYEQYF
TRBJ1-5 | TRBV3-1 | CASSQDPASNQPQHF
TRBJ2-3 | TRBV20-1 | CSARDPAGADTQYF
TRBJ2-1 | TRBV6-6 | CASTLRAGGRYNEQFF
TRBJ2-6 | TRBV24-1 | CATSDPGFAGANVLTF
TRBJ2-7 | TRBV7-3 | CASSPSGGTYEQYF
TRBJ2-7 | TRBV20-1 | CSASRGRQSYEQYF
TRBJ2-1 | TRBV7-2 | CASSLAQGNEQFF
TRBJ1-1 | TRBV20-1 | CSARGQKRNTEAFF
TRBJ1-2 | TRBV7-2 | CASSRWSLGQGYGYTF
TRBJ1-2 | TRBV6-6 | CASSWGGGYTF
TRBJ1-5 | TRBV27 | CASSLVGGPSNQPQHF
TRBJ2-7 | TRBV11-2 | CASTYPFKGDEQYF
TRBJ2-1 | TRBV4-1 | CASSQAQSSSGRVRNEQFF
TRBJ2-7 | TRBV20-1 | CSARDYSGTGRGREPYEQYF
TRBJ2-5 | TRBV9 | CASSVSAREGVKTQYF
TRBJ2-3 | TRBV29-1 | CSTCRDTGDTQYF
TRBJ2-1 | TRBV24-1 | CATSDSGLAGGSYNEQFF
TRBJ1-2 | TRBV20-1 | CSASRTGDGYTF
NA | TRBV29-1 | CSVETGSAYEQYF
TRBJ2-3 | TRBV4-1 | CASSQGTGVRTDTQYF
TRBJ1-5 | TRBV20-1 | CSARGRTLDNQPQHF
TRBJ2-1 | TRBV6-1 | CASSETLGRPYNEQFF
TRBJ2-3 | TRBV20-1 | CSAPTSADTQYF
TRBJ2-1 | TRBV27 | CASSSREQARLNEQFF
TRBJ2-1 | TRBV29-1 | CSVETGSDEQFF
TRBJ1-2 | TRBV29-1 | CGVELLRGRNYGYTF
TRBJ1-1 | TRBV9 | CASSVRAGSNTEAFF
TRBJ1-4 | TRBV5-1 | CASSATGGRNEKLFF
TRBJ2-7 | TRBV12-3/TRBV12-4 | CATRDAGVPYEQYF
TRBJ2-3 | TRBV2 | CASSVSQGIADTQYF
TRBJ2-7 | TRBV4-2 | CASSHTQRVTYNEQYF
NA | TRBV10-1 | CASSVDQAAYEQYF
TRBJ2-5 | TRBV20-1 | CSARLAGLGNEQYF
TRBJ2-3 | TRBV29-1 | CSVARATGKGDTQYF
TRBJ1-1 | TRBV20-1 | CSATTGENTEAFF
TRBJ2-7 | TRBV6-2/TRBV6-3 | CASSTGDGRQYF
TRBJ2-3 | TRBV4-3 | CASSQDSLAGPEDTQYF
TRBJ2-2 | TRBV9 | CASSLSGRGDTGELFF
TRBJ1-1 | TRBV5-1 | CASSLETDTEAFF
NA | TRBV11-2 | CASSGRTQNYEQYF
TRBJ2-1 | TRBV7-9 | CASSSSSSYNEQFF
TRBJ2-5 | TRBV29-1 | CSVLTTGETQYF
TRBJ1-4 | TRBV20-1 | CSAETMGTGVEKLFF